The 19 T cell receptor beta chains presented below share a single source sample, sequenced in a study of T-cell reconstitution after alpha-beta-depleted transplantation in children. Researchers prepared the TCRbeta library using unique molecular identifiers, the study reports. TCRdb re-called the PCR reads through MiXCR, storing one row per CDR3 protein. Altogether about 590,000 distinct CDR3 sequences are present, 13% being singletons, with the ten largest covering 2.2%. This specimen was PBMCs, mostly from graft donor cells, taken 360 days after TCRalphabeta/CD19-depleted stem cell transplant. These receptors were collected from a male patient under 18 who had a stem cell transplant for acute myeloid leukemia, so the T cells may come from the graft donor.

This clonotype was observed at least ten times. The CDR3 protein is CSVDHRGETQYF. CDR3 nucleotide sequence: TGCAGCGTTGACCACAGGGGGGAGACCCAGTACTTC. The chain carries TRBV29-1 and TRBJ2-5, with 8 bases identical to TRBD1. CDR1 SQVTM and CDR2 ANQGSEA come from the germline V gene. The junction had 2 bases not matched to a gene; V was cut back by 3 bases and J by 5 bases. The CDR3 has 12 amino acids.

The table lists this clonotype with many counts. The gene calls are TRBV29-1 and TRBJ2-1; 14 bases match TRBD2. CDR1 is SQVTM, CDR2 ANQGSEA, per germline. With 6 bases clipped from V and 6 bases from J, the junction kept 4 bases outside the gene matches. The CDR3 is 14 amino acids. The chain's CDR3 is CSVSGTSGSNEQFF. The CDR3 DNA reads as TGCAGCGTCTCCGGGACTAGCGGGAGCAATGAGCAGTTCTTC.

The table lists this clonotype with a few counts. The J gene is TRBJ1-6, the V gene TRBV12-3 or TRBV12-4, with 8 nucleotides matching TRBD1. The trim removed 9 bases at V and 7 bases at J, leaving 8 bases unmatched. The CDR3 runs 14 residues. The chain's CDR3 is CASSDRGGNSPLHF. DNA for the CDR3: TGTGCCAGTTCCGACAGGGGAGGGAATTCACCCCTCCACTTT.

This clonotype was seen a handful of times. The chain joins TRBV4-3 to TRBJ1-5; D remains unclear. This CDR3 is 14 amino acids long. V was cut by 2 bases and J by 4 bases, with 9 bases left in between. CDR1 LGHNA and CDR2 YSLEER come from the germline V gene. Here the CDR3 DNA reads TGCGCCAGCAGCCAACAGAGCGGGAATCAGCCCCAGCATTTT. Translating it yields CASSQQSGNQPQHF.

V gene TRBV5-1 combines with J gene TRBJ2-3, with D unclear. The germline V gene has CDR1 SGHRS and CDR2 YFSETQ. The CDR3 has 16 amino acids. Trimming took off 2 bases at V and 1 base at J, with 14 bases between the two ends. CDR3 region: CASSFWTVLRTDTQYF. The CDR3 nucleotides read TGCGCCAGCAGCTTTTGGACCGTCCTTCGCACAGATACGCAGTATTTT. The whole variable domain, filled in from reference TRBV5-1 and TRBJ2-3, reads KAGVTQTPRYLIKTRGQQVTLSCSPISGHRSVSWYQQTPGQGLQFLFEYFSETQRNKGNFPGRFSGRQFSNSRSEMNVSTLELGDSALYLCASSFWTVLRTDTQYFGPGTRLTVL.

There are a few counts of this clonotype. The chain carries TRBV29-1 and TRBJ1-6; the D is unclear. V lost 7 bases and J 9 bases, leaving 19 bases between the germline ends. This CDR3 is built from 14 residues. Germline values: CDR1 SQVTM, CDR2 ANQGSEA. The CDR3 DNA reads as TGCAGCGCCATCGGGTGGCTTGGTGGTTCACCCCTCCACTTT. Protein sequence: CSAIGWLGGSPLHF.

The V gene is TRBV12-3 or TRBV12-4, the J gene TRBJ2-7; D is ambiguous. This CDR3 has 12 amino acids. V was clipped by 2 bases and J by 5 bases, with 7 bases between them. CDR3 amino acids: CASSLLLHEQYF. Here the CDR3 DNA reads TGTGCCAGCAGTTTACTCCTCCACGAGCAGTACTTC.

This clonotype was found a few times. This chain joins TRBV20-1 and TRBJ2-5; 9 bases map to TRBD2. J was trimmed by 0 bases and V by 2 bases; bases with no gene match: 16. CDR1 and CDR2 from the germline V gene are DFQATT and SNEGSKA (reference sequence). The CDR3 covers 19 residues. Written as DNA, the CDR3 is TGCAGTGCTAGAACAATGCGGCTAGCGGGGACGGGTTACCAAGAGACCCAGTACTTC. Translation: CSARTMRLAGTGYQETQYF.

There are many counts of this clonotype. The DNA for the CDR3 is TGTGCCAGCAGTCAATTTAGCGGGAGAGGTAATGAGCAGTTCTTC. Its protein is CASSQFSGRGNEQFF. The V and J genes are TRBV12-3 or TRBV12-4 and TRBJ2-1; 9 bases fit TRBD2. J lost 7 bases, V lost 5 bases, and 9 bases had no gene match. This CDR3 contains 15 residues.

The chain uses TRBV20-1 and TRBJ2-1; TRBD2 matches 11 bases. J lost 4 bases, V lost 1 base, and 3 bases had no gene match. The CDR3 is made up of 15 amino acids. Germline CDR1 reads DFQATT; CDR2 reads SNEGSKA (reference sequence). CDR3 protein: CSARGGTSGYNEQFF. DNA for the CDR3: TGCAGTGCTAGAGGCGGGACTAGCGGTTACAATGAGCAGTTCTTC.

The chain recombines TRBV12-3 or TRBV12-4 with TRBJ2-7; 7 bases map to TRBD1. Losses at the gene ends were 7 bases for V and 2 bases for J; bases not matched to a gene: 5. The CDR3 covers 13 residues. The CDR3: CASTQGVAYEQYF. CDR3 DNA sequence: TGTGCCAGCACCCAGGGGGTCGCCTACGAGCAGTACTTC.

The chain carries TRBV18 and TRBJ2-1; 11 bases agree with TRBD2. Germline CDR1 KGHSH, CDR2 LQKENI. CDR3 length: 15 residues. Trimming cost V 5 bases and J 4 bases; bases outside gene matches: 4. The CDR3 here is CASSYRLAGYNEQFF. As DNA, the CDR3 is TGTGCCAGCTCATACCGACTAGCGGGGTACAATGAGCAGTTCTTC. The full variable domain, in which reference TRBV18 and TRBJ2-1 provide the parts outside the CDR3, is NAGVMQNPRHLVRRRGQEARLRCSPMKGHSHVYWYRQLPEEGLKFMVYLQKENIIDESGMPKERFSAEFPKEGPSILRIQQVVRGDSAAYFCASSYRLAGYNEQFFGPGTRLTVL.

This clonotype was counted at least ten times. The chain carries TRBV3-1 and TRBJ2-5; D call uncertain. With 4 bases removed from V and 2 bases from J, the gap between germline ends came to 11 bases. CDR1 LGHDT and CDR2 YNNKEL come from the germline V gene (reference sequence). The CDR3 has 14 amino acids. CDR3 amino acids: CASSLFGPQETQYF. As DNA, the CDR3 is TGTGCCAGCAGCCTCTTCGGCCCTCAAGAGACCCAGTACTTC.

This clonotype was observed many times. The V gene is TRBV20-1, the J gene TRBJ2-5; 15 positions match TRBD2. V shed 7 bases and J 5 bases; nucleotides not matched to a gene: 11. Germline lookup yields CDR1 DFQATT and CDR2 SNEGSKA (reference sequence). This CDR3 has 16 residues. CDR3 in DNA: TGCAGTGGGAGGACTAGCGGGAGGGTCCAATGGGAGACCCAGTACTTC. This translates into CSGRTSGRVQWETQYF.

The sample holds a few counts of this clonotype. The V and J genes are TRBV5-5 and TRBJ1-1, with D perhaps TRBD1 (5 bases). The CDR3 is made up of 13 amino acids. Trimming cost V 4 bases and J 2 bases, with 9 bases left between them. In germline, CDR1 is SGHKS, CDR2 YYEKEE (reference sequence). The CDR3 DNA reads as TGTGCCAGCAGCAGCGGGGCCAACACTGAAGCTTTCTTT. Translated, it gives CASSSGANTEAFF.

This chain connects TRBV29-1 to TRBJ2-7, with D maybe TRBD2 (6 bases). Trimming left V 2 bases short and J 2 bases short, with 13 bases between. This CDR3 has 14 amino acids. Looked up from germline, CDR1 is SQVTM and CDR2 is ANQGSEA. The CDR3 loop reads CSVEPGLQPYEQYF. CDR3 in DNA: TGCAGCGTTGAACCGGGACTCCAACCCTACGAGCAGTACTTC.

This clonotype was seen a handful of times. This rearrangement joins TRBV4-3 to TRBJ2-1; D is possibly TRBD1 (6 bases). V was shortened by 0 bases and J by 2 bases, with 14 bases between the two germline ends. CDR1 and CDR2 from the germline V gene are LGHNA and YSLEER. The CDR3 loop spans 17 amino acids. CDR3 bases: TGCGCCAGCAGCCAAGACGTCAGGGGTCTTCCCTACAATGAGCAGTTCTTC. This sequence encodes CASSQDVRGLPYNEQFF.

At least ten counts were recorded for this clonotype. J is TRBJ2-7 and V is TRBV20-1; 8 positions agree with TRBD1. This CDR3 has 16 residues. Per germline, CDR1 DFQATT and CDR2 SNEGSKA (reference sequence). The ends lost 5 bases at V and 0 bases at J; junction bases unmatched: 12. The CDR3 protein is CSARPRDRQYSYEQYF. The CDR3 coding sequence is TGCAGTGCTCGACCTCGGGACAGGCAATACTCCTACGAGCAGTACTTC.

The CDR3 region has the DNA TGCAGTGCTTCGCTAGCGGGAAACATTCAGTACTTC. Translating it yields CSASLAGNIQYF. The rearrangement links TRBV20-1 to TRBJ2-4, with 8 bases that match TRBD2. CDR3 size: 12 residues. Per the germline V gene, CDR1 is DFQATT and CDR2 is SNEGSKA (reference sequence). Trimming cost V 5 bases and J 6 bases; bases outside gene matches: 3.